This TCR beta chain was identified during a study of identical twins listed by TCRdb under 2016. Background on the whole study: The study deep-sequenced TCR alpha and beta repertoires from monozygotic twins, unrelated adults of various ages and cord blood to test whether fetal clonotypes persist. To rule out contamination, replicate twin experiments were performed at different times with different library preparation protocols. Findings and caveats that apply to the study as a whole: Abundant cord blood beta clonotypes carried fewer insertions; young adult naive repertoires showed a weaker similar trend, while memory repertoires showed none. In monozygotic twins, recombination models systematically underestimated out-of-frame TCR alpha sharing, but the models matched the sharing seen between unrelated individuals. Compared with coincidental sharing between unrelated individuals, out-of-frame TCR alpha sequences shared between twins had an excess of sequences with low generation probability. The excess sharing between twins in beta out-of-frame sequences was weaker because fewer shared sequences reduced the signal-to-noise ratio. Invariant T cells such as MAIT and iNKT could partly confound zero-insertion analyses, although diverse VJ usage argued against such confounding for most clonotypes. Because the same donors could not be followed over many years, conclusions were based on cross-sectional statistical analysis.

The method was 5' RACE. The sequencer listed for this sample is Illumina HiSeq 2000. A universal primer binding site was introduced by template switching, and a unique molecular identifier was present in the final cDNA, enabling accurate counting of TCR cDNA molecules. Specific primers in the conserved constant-segment region were used to synthesize first-strand cDNA for TCR alpha and beta chains. To control for contamination, each cDNA library was double barcoded with a SMART-Mk sample barcode plus Illumina barcodes. TruSeq adapter sequences along with Illumina sample barcodes were introduced in two successive PCR steps. Sequencing of the TCR alpha and beta cDNA libraries was done on the Illumina HiSeq platform using custom primers. Per the original workflow: Unique molecular identifiers were extracted from raw reads with MiGEC, and CDR3 positions were determined with MiXCR. Recombination models were inferred per individual with the repgenHMM and IGoR tools using an EM algorithm. The analysis of shared clonotypes was done with the tcR package in R, with sharing normalized by the product of cloneset sizes. Out-of-frame nonproductive sequences were analyzed to study raw recombination free of thymic and clonal selection effects. TCRdb reanalyzed the raw reads on its own, using fastp at Q25 for trimming and MiXCR for clone calling, and kept in-frame beta chains. Rows with a matching CDR3 protein are joined into one entry that keeps the most common DNA and genes. Clone size and V and J calls follow TCRdb, not the original study. The sample yields hundreds of thousands of distinct CDR3 sequences; approximately 13% were counted once. Clones ranked in the top ten supply around 6.9% of the sample.

Unmatched junction bases come to 15, with V trimmed by 4 bases and J by 2 bases. In the germline V gene, CDR1 corresponds to KGHDR and CDR2 to SFDVKD. The CDR3 contains 21 residues, cysteine and phenylalanine counted. The entry retains the CDR3 DNA only, 63 bases that are in frame from base 1. Only healthy Caucasian donors were included. Three pairs of female monozygotic twins, all aged roughly 18 to 29 years, were included in the twin cohort. Positive isolation kits from Invitrogen were used to isolate the CD4+ and CD8+ T cell populations. This clonotype came up many times. No cognate antigen has been identified for it. No base quality information exists; no much larger clone differs at one position. These data also formed part of another study, on yellow fever vaccine responses in identical twins. As that second paper reports: The T cell response to vaccination in identical twins was reported by the authors to appear partly convergent and partly personalized. In the study, vaccine-responding T cell clones were precisely tracked in identical twins.

This TCR was recovered from a woman between 18 and 29 years old in good health. Sequencing was performed on CD8+ T cells sorted from blood. The sequence is built from TRBV24-1 and TRBJ2-3; a stretch of 15 junction bases matches TRBD2. The nucleotide sequence is given as TGTGCCACCAGTGAGGGCCGACAGGGGACTAGCGGGAGGCTATACACAGATACGCAGTATTTT. The resulting protein is CATSEGRQGTSGRLYTDTQYF.